These 24 T cell receptor beta chains were all obtained from the same sample, sequenced in a study of response to subunit inactivated influenza vaccine. MiXCR was run by TCRdb on the RT-PCR reads, yielding one entry per CDR3 protein. There are about 570,000 distinct CDR3 sequences in the sample; approximately 10% occur only once, and 11% lies in the top ten. This sample was shared with a second study, whose subject was T cells expressing NK-cell markers. From that study: Making the TCR beta cDNA relied on 5'RACE template switching with UMIs.

Here the sequenced sample was PBMCs from blood, taken on the day of vaccination. These receptors were collected from a man in his forties or fifties who received an inactivated influenza vaccine.

This clonotype was observed a handful of times. The chain couples TRBV20-1 to TRBJ2-5, with a possible D match to TRBD1 (6 bases). Germline V gene lookup returns CDR1 DFQATT and CDR2 SNEGSKA (reference sequence). Trimming shortened V by 5 bases and J by 4 bases, and 11 bases separated the two germline ends. The CDR3 is 12 amino acids. As DNA, the CDR3 is TGCAGTGCTGTCCGGGACACAGAGACCCAGTACTTC. This translates into CSAVRDTETQYF.

This clonotype came up a few times. The chain joins TRBV20-1 to TRBJ2-7; D is unresolved. V lost 5 bases to trimming and J lost 3 bases, with 5 bases between them. CDR1 is DFQATT and CDR2 is SNEGSKA in the germline V gene (reference sequence). There are 10 residues in the CDR3. The CDR3 reads CSAADYEQYF. The CDR3 DNA sequence: TGCAGTGCTGCAGACTACGAGCAGTACTTC.

This clonotype appeared a few times. The chain combines TRBV12-3 or TRBV12-4 with TRBJ1-1; D unresolved. Trimming shortened V by 6 bases and J by 4 bases, and 21 bases separated the two germline ends. The CDR3 runs 16 residues. CDR3: CASRSLGVQVRTEAFF. In nucleotides, the CDR3 is TGTGCCAGCAGGAGTTTAGGTGTCCAGGTCCGCACTGAAGCTTTCTTT.

This clonotype was seen a few times. This chain uses TRBV18 with TRBJ2-3; 7 nucleotides match TRBD1. The germline V gene has CDR1 KGHSH and CDR2 LQKENI. V shed 3 bases, J shed 0 bases, and the junction held 6 bases outside the gene matches. The CDR3 runs 16 residues. The CDR3 nucleotides are TGTGCCAGCTCACCTACCGGGACAGCTAGCACAGATACGCAGTATTTT. As protein: CASSPTGTASTDTQYF.

This clonotype has a count of ten or more. The V call is TRBV7-8, the J call TRBJ2-3; TRBD2 matches at 8 bases. CDR3 length: 15 residues. Germline CDR1 SGHVS, CDR2 FQNEAQ. V shed 6 bases and J 0 bases; nucleotides not matched to a gene: 5. The CDR3 loop reads CASRKPGGSTDTQYF. CDR3 coding DNA: TGTGCCAGCAGAAAACCGGGAGGGAGCACAGATACGCAGTATTTT.

This clonotype showed up just a few times. The chain carries TRBV5-6 and TRBJ2-7; TRBD2 is a possible D gene (5 bases). V lost 2 bases and J 6 bases, leaving 12 bases between the germline ends. The CDR3 contains 13 residues. CDR1 SGHDT and CDR2 YYEEEE come from the germline V gene. The CDR3 DNA is TGTGCCAGCAGCTTACCGGGAATCGGCGAGCAGTACTTC. This codes for CASSLPGIGEQYF. The full variable domain, in which reference TRBV5-6 and TRBJ2-7 provide the parts outside the CDR3, is DAGVTQSPTHLIKTRGQQVTLRCSPKSGHDTVSWYQQALGQGPQFIFQYYEEEERQRGNFPDRFSGHQFPNYSSELNVNALLLGDSALYLCASSLPGIGEQYFGPGTRLTVT.

The V and J genes are TRBV7-2 and TRBJ2-1, with D maybe TRBD1 (5 bases). Germline V lookup: CDR1 SGHTA, CDR2 FQGNSA. The CDR3 is 16 amino acids. Trimming stripped 6 bases from V and 4 bases from J, with 19 bases between. The CDR3 region has the DNA TGTGCCAGCAGAAAGGGGTCTGGAATAAGGTACAATGAGCAGTTCTTC. This sequence encodes CASRKGSGIRYNEQFF.

This clonotype was observed at least ten times. The rearrangement links TRBV24-1 to TRBJ2-3, with D unresolved. CDR3 size: 13 residues. The ends were cut back, 5 bases at V and 2 bases at J, with 7 bases in the middle. CDR1 is KGHDR and CDR2 is SFDVKD in the germline V gene. The CDR3 DNA reads as TGTGCCACCAGTGGTCCTCACACAGATACGCAGTATTTT. Translated: CATSGPHTDTQYF.

This clonotype was recorded a few times. This sequence joins TRBV7-2 and TRBJ2-1; D is uncertain. Germline CDR1 reads SGHTA; CDR2 reads FQGNSA. Trimming pared 2 bases from V and 8 bases from J, leaving 4 bases between. This CDR3 has 11 residues. CDR3 nucleotides: TGTGCCAGCAGCTTACCCTATGAGCAGTTCTTC. It yields the protein CASSLPYEQFF.

This clonotype was counted once. The J gene is TRBJ2-4, the V gene TRBV20-1; 9 nucleotides align to TRBD1. Germline V gene lookup returns CDR1 DFQATT and CDR2 SNEGSKA (reference sequence). J was trimmed by 8 bases and V by 1 base; bases with no gene match: 3. The length of the CDR3 is 13 residues. The CDR3 region is CSARVGQGHIQYF. CDR3 nucleotides: TGCAGTGCTAGAGTCGGACAGGGGCACATTCAGTACTTC.

This chain uses TRBV4-3 with TRBJ2-1; TRBD2 agrees at 7 bases. Germline trimming cut 0 bases from V and 0 bases from J; bases unmatched to any gene: 8. This CDR3 comprises 18 residues. Germline V CDR1 and CDR2: LGHNA, YSLEER. Here the CDR3 DNA reads TGCGCCAGCAGCCAAGATTCAGGGTGGACTAGCTCCTACAATGAGCAGTTCTTC. Encoded protein: CASSQDSGWTSSYNEQFF.

This clonotype was counted a few times. The V and J genes are TRBV7-2 and TRBJ2-1; D perhaps matches TRBD2 (6 bases). The CDR3 contains 15 residues. Germline values: CDR1 SGHTA, CDR2 FQGNSA. V lost 3 bases, J lost 4 bases, and 13 bases lay in between. The CDR3 region has the DNA TGTGCCAGCAGCTTCTGGACTACCAATTACAATGAGCAGTTCTTC. This translates into CASSFWTTNYNEQFF.

V gene TRBV12-3 or TRBV12-4 combines with J gene TRBJ2-1, with TRBD1 as a possible D gene (5 bases). The CDR3 has 16 residues. Deletions cut 6 bases from V and 4 bases from J, with 19 bases between. CDR3 in DNA: TGTGCCAGCAGCCCAACCCGACAGATAGCTTACAATGAGCAGTTCTTC. Encoded protein: CASSPTRQIAYNEQFF.

The table lists this clonotype with a few counts. The V and J genes are TRBV5-5 and TRBJ2-1, with a weak D call TRBD2 (5 bases). Looked up from germline, CDR1 is SGHKS and CDR2 is YYEKEE (reference sequence). The CDR3 runs 14 residues. Deletions cut 0 bases from V and 8 bases from J, with 12 bases between. The chain's CDR3 is CASSLGLAIYEQFF. The CDR3 nucleotides read TGTGCCAGCAGCTTGGGGCTAGCCATCTATGAGCAGTTCTTC.

This chain joins TRBV5-1 and TRBJ2-2; TRBD1 agrees at 12 bases. The CDR3 is 16 amino acids. J gave up 6 bases and V 1 base, and 4 bases lay outside the gene matches. Germline loops: CDR1 SGHRS, CDR2 YFSETQ. Here the CDR3 reads CASSLMGQGAPGELFF. Written as DNA, the CDR3 is TGCGCCAGCAGCTTGATGGGACAGGGGGCTCCCGGGGAGCTGTTTTTT.

The CDR3 nucleotides read TGTGCCAGCAGCCAAGGACAGGGTCTTGCAGATACGCAGTATTTT. Protein sequence: CASSQGQGLADTQYF. This chain links TRBV7-9 with TRBJ2-3, with 8 bases fitting TRBD1. Germline loops: CDR1 SEHNR, CDR2 FQNEAQ (reference sequence). This CDR3 is built from 15 residues. V lost 5 bases and J lost 4; bases outside the gene matches: 8.

J is TRBJ2-7 and V is TRBV5-1; 7 bases align to TRBD1. This CDR3 region has 15 residues. Trimming at V came to 4 bases and at J to 5 bases, leaving 12 bases not matched to a gene. Per germline, CDR1 SGHRS and CDR2 YFSETQ. CDR3 sequence reads: CASSAPRQGVHEQYF. The CDR3 coding sequence is TGCGCCAGCAGCGCCCCACGGCAGGGGGTCCACGAGCAGTACTTC.

This clonotype was found a few times. This chain links TRBV4-2 with TRBJ2-1; D is ambiguous. V shed 1 base and J shed 0 bases, with 19 bases lying between them. Germline lookup yields CDR1 LGHNA and CDR2 YNFKEQ. The CDR3 spans 19 residues. The chain's CDR3 is CASSQATIVLRSSYNEQFF. In DNA, the CDR3 is TGTGCCAGCAGCCAAGCAACTATCGTCCTCCGGAGCTCCTACAATGAGCAGTTCTTC.

In its sample, this clonotype was seen a few times. The chain has TRBV3-1 and TRBJ1-5, with D possibly TRBD1 on 5 matching bases. The germline V and J ends were trimmed by 0 bases and 9 bases, with 12 bases remaining between them. CDR1 and CDR2 from the germline V gene are LGHDT and YNNKEL (reference sequence). The CDR3 is 14 residues long. CDR3 sequence reads: CASSQDHGGVPQHF. CDR3 sequence (DNA): TGTGCCAGCAGCCAAGACCATGGGGGTGTGCCCCAGCATTTT.

A few counts support this clonotype. The chain has TRBV20-1 and TRBJ1-1; no definite D call. CDR3 length: 13 residues. The V gene lost 1 base and the J gene lost 3 bases, with 9 bases spanning the gap. CDR1 DFQATT and CDR2 SNEGSKA come from the germline V gene (reference sequence). Here the CDR3 reads CSARGTLDTEAFF. The CDR3, as DNA: TGCAGTGCTAGAGGGACGTTGGACACTGAAGCTTTCTTT.

There are many counts of this clonotype. The chain combines TRBV4-3 with TRBJ2-2; D might be TRBD1 or TRBD2, each matching 6 bases. CDR3 length: 16 residues. Trimming left V 0 bases short and J 4 bases short, with 12 bases between. Germline lookup yields CDR1 LGHNA and CDR2 YSLEER. The CDR3 coding sequence is TGCGCCAGCAGCCAAGACCGGGGGCTCGGCACCGGGGAGCTGTTTTTT. Translated: CASSQDRGLGTGELFF.

The V and J genes are TRBV12-3 or TRBV12-4 and TRBJ2-2; perhaps TRBD1 as D (5 bases). The V and J ends lost 7 bases and 4 bases respectively, with 10 bases between them. The CDR3 runs 13 residues. CDR3 residues: CASIRVGTGELFF. CDR3 sequence (DNA): TGTGCCAGCATCAGGGTGGGCACCGGGGAGCTGTTTTTT.

This clonotype was seen many times. The chain has TRBV6-5 and TRBJ2-2; unclear D gene. The CDR3 consists of 14 residues. Deletions cut 2 bases from V and 6 bases from J, with 10 bases between. CDR1 MNHEY and CDR2 SVGAGI come from the germline V gene. CDR3 sequence: CASSYLLWAGELFF. CDR3 DNA: TGTGCCAGCAGTTACCTCTTATGGGCCGGGGAGCTGTTTTTT.

The chain carries TRBV15 and TRBJ2-7; no clear D gene. CDR1 and CDR2 (germline): LNHNV, YYDKDF (reference sequence). V was trimmed by 5 bases and J by 1 base, leaving 12 bases between them. The CDR3 extends over 14 amino acids. The CDR3 loop reads CATSDLGLSYEQYF. The CDR3 coding sequence is TGTGCCACCAGCGACCTAGGGTTGTCCTACGAGCAGTACTTC.